Presented here are 20 T cell receptor beta chains from one specimen sequenced in a study of blood T cell repertoires in COVID-19. Assay: immunoSEQ multiplex PCR; the TCRdb copy retains only in-frame clones and omits some. The repertoire consists of under 400,000 clones, with 85% to 90% occurring once and the leading ten covering 1%. The sequencing input was PBMCs or T cells enriched from blood (not recorded which). The origin of the receptors is a woman under 40 who had been exposed to COVID-19.

This clone was found once. The V gene is TRBV25-1, the J gene TRBJ1-6, with TRBD1 as a possible D gene (6 bases). Germline V CDR1 and CDR2: MGHDK, SYGVNS. The CDR3 covers 13 residues. V lost 8 bases and J lost 9, with 14 bases in between. DNA for the CDR3: TGTGCCAGCCGACAGGAGAGCTCTTCACCCCTCCACTTT. Translating gives CASRQESSSPLHF.

A note on this clone: Being one base from a much bigger clone, this may be a read error. The chain uses TRBV4-2 and TRBJ2-1; weak D call: TRBD2 (5 bases). Between the trimmed V and J ends, which lost 4 bases and 0 bases, there was a span of 10 bases. This CDR3 has 15 amino acids. The V gene's germline CDR1 is LGHNA and CDR2 YNFKEQ. CDR3 bases: TGTGCCAGCAGCCTAGCGTTTAGCTCCTACAATGAGCAGTTCTTC. Translating it yields CASSLAFSSYNEQFF.

The V call is TRBV6-5, the J call TRBJ2-7; no firm D call. V was cut by 6 bases and J by 2 bases, with 8 bases left in between. Germline CDR1 MNHEY, CDR2 SVGAGI. The CDR3 is 12 residues long. CDR3 DNA: TGTGCCAGCAGCCCCTCCCCCTACGAGCAGTACTTC. It translates to CASSPSPYEQYF.

The J gene is TRBJ1-1, the V gene TRBV10-2, with D possibly TRBD1 on 5 matching bases. Per the germline V gene, CDR1 is WSHSY and CDR2 is SAAADI. The CDR3 extends over 14 amino acids. Trimming cost V 5 bases and J 7 bases, with 17 bases left between them. The CDR3 is CASSSQAGRSEAFF. The DNA for the CDR3 is TGCGCCAGCAGTTCACAGGCCGGGAGGAGTGAAGCTTTCTTT.

V is TRBV5-1 and J is TRBJ2-2; D not resolved. Germline CDR1 is SGHRS and CDR2 is YFSETQ. Between the trimmed V and J ends, which lost 0 bases and 1 base, there was a span of 4 bases. The CDR3 is made up of 14 amino acids. This CDR3 reads CASSLERNTGELFF. Written as DNA, the CDR3 is TGCGCCAGCAGCTTGGAGAGGAACACCGGGGAGCTGTTTTTT.

This chain uses TRBV9 with TRBJ2-7; 7 nucleotides align to TRBD1. Unmatched junction bases numbered 11, after V lost 3 bases and J lost 2 bases. Germline V CDR1 and CDR2: SGDLS, YYNGEE. The CDR3 has 16 amino acids. The CDR3: CASSAHGQVLTYEQYF. The CDR3 region has the DNA TGTGCCAGCAGCGCCCACGGACAGGTGCTAACCTACGAGCAGTACTTC.

V and J are TRBV12-5 and TRBJ2-3, with TRBD2 matching 11 bases. CDR3 length: 15 residues. Germline assignment: CDR1 LGHNT and CDR2 FRNRAP. V was clipped by 5 bases and J by 3 bases; unmatched bases: 4. Here the CDR3 reads CASGPRLAGTDTQYF. DNA of the CDR3: TGTGCTAGTGGTCCCCGACTAGCGGGGACAGATACGCAGTATTTT.

This chain uses TRBV27 with TRBJ2-2; possible D gene TRBD2, 5 bases. Germline values: CDR1 MNHEY, CDR2 SMNVEV (reference sequence). V was pared by 5 bases and J by 8 bases, with 24 bases between. This CDR3 is 17 amino acids long. CDR3 nucleotides: TGTGCCAGCAGTCTAGTCGCCCCCGACTACGTCGCGGGGGAGCTGTTTTTT. Its protein product is CASSLVAPDYVAGELFF.

V is TRBV5-1 and J is TRBJ2-1; 12 bases agree with TRBD2. After removal of 7 bases from V and 3 bases from J, the junction contained 8 bases not matched to a gene. Germline assignment: CDR1 SGHRS and CDR2 YFSETQ. This CDR3 spans 16 amino acids. CDR3 sequence (DNA): TGCGCCAGCGCACTAGCGGGAGGCGGGGGCTACAATGAGCAGTTCTTC. Amino acid sequence: CASALAGGGGYNEQFF.

The J gene is TRBJ2-5, the V gene TRBV27; D remains ambiguous. V lost 8 bases, J lost 1 base, and 14 bases lay in between. The germline CDR1 and CDR2 sequences are MNHEY and SMNVEV (reference sequence). This CDR3 comprises 14 residues. The CDR3 sequence is CASGLYSFQETQYF. In nucleotides, the CDR3 is TGTGCCAGCGGGCTCTACAGTTTCCAAGAGACCCAGTACTTC.

This clone was seen more than once but under ten times. V and J are TRBV24-1 and TRBJ2-1; no firm D call. This CDR3 has 15 residues. V lost 4 bases, J lost 10 bases, and 19 bases lay in between. The germline V gene has CDR1 KGHDR and CDR2 SFDVKD. The DNA for the CDR3 is TGTGCCACCAGTGACCGCTTTGGATCCGCGAGGGAGCAGTTCTTC. This encodes CATSDRFGSAREQFF.

The chain links TRBV18 to TRBJ2-7, with a tentative D call TRBD2 (7 bases). Germline V gene data show CDR1 as KGHSH and CDR2 as LQKENI. This CDR3 is built from 15 residues. The V end lost 2 bases, the J end lost 3 bases, and 14 bases lay between the germline ends. The CDR3 DNA reads TGTGCCAGCTCACCAGGGGGGGCGGCCCTCTACGAGCAGTACTTC. This translates into CASSPGGAALYEQYF.

V usage is TRBV6-5 and J usage is TRBJ2-5; 14 bases agree with TRBD2. Germline trimming cut 8 bases from V and 2 bases from J; bases unmatched to any gene: 4. There are 15 residues in the CDR3. Germline V gives CDR1 MNHEY, CDR2 SVGAGI. The CDR3 spells CASSGLAGAQETQYF. CDR3 nucleotides: TGTGCCAGCTCGGGACTAGCGGGAGCGCAAGAGACCCAGTACTTC.

This clone was seen once. This chain uses TRBV12-3 or TRBV12-4 with TRBJ1-2, with 7 bases aligning to TRBD1. The CDR3 loop spans 13 amino acids. V shed 8 bases, J shed 3 bases, and the junction held 6 bases outside the gene matches. The CDR3 reads CASRGQGDYGYTF. Here the CDR3 DNA reads TGTGCCAGCCGAGGGCAGGGGGACTATGGCTACACCTTC.

The genes are TRBV7-2 and TRBJ2-2, with 12 bases aligning to TRBD2. The CDR3 has 16 amino acids. From germline, CDR1 is SGHTA and CDR2 FQGNSA. V lost 6 bases, J lost 7 bases, and 9 bases stayed unmatched. CDR3: CASRQLAGGGGGELFF. In nucleotides, the CDR3 is TGTGCCAGCAGGCAACTAGCGGGAGGAGGTGGCGGGGAGCTGTTTTTT. Full variable domain (remainder filled in from reference TRBV7-2 and TRBJ2-2): GAGVSQSPSNKVTEKGKDVELRCDPISGHTALYWYRQSLGQGLEFLIYFQGNSAPDKSGLPSDRFSAERTGGSVSTLTIQRTQQEDSAVYLCASRQLAGGGGGELFFGEGSRLTVL.

This chain uses TRBV6-1 with TRBJ1-2; D is ambiguous. CDR3 size: 15 residues. Trimming removed 1 base at V and 1 base at J, with 10 bases between. Germline V gene lookup returns CDR1 MNHNS and CDR2 SASEGT. The CDR3 coding sequence is TGTGCCAGCAGTGAAGGGGCGGGTATTAACTATGGCTACACCTTC. This translates into CASSEGAGINYGYTF.

The rearrangement uses TRBV19 and TRBJ1-2, with D tentatively TRBD1 (5 bases). The CDR3 sequence is 14 residues long. V lost 3 bases, J lost 2 bases, and 10 bases lay in between. CDR1 and CDR2 from the germline V gene are LNHDA and SQIVND (reference sequence). The CDR3 here is CASSIQGLNYGYTF. The CDR3 nucleotides are TGTGCCAGTAGTATCCAGGGTCTAAACTATGGCTACACCTTC.

This sequence joins TRBV5-1 and TRBJ2-3; 8 bases map to TRBD2. The CDR3 sequence is 17 residues long. Per the germline V gene, CDR1 is SGHRS and CDR2 is YFSETQ. Trimming removed 6 bases from V and 4 bases from J; junction bases left unmatched: 16. The CDR3 protein is CASTPPGGGGRSDTQYF. DNA of the CDR3: TGCGCCAGCACCCCCCCGGGGGGGGGAGGGAGGTCAGATACGCAGTATTTT.

The chain combines TRBV30 with TRBJ1-2, with D uncertain. The CDR3 extends over 12 amino acids. V was trimmed by 5 bases and J by 8 bases, leaving 15 bases between them. Germline-derived CDR1 and CDR2 are GTSNPN and SVGIG (reference sequence). The CDR3 DNA sequence: TGTGCCTGGCGTCCTACGGGTGGCGGCTACACCTTC. It is translated as CAWRPTGGGYTF.

The chain uses TRBV11-2 and TRBJ2-5; 10 nucleotides line up with TRBD2. The CDR3 spans 15 residues. V shed 3 bases and J 1 base; nucleotides not matched to a gene: 2. CDR1 and CDR2 (germline): SGHAT, FQNNGV. The CDR3 is CASSFGLAAQETQYF. The DNA for the CDR3 is TGTGCCAGCAGCTTCGGACTAGCGGCCCAAGAGACCCAGTACTTC.